This T cell receptor (beta chain) was sequenced for a study of response to subunit inactivated influenza vaccine. TCRdb recomputed calls from the RT-PCR reads with MiXCR, one row per CDR3 protein. The data show about 650,000 distinct CDR3 sequences, about 14% seen once. Per germline, CDR1 DFQATT and CDR2 SNEGSKA (reference sequence). The CDR3 loop spans 13 amino acids. The sample here was PBMCs from blood, taken around 15 days before vaccination. The receptor was derived from a man aged 50-60 years who received an inactivated influenza vaccine. This chain uses TRBV20-1 with TRBJ2-5, with a possible D match to TRBD1 (5 bases). The CDR3 DNA reads as TGCAGCGGCCACGCGAGTGGGGCGGAGACCCAGTACTTC. This encodes CSGHASGAETQYF.